The rows below give T cell receptor beta chains drawn from one sample of a study of blood T cell repertoires in COVID-19. Generated by immunoSEQ multiplex PCR, the TCRdb table keeps only in-frame clones and is missing some. The sample includes about 150,000 clones, about 85% of them seen just once. Sequenced: peripheral blood. These TCRs come from a man aged 80 or over with COVID-19, enrolled during active disease. Both conserved end residues are part of each CDR3. D genes are given only for firm matches.

J: TRBJ1-2; D: NA; V: TRBV5-1; CDR3: CASSIDRNNYGYTF
J: TRBJ1-2; D: TRBD1; V: TRBV15; CDR3: CATSSVDRVGGYTF
J: TRBJ2-1; D: TRBD2; V: TRBV6-5; CDR3: CASSVQAGMGEQFF
J: TRBJ1-2; D: TRBD1; V: TRBV9; CDR3: CASSVDRGRGYTF
J: TRBJ1-1; D: NA; V: TRBV19; CDR3: CASSRDTLNTEAFF
J: TRBJ2-7; D: NA; V: TRBV4-1; CDR3: CASSQGGAPSYEQYF
J: TRBJ2-3; D: TRBD1; V: TRBV5-1; CDR3: CASSLSGTGLDTQYF
J: TRBJ2-5; D: NA; V: TRBV2; CDR3: CASSTTYSETQYF
J: TRBJ2-2; D: NA; V: TRBV7-2; CDR3: CASSAQGFAGELFF
J: TRBJ2-3; D: NA; V: TRBV6-2/TRBV6-3; CDR3: CASSQGGWTDTQYF
J: TRBJ2-5; D: TRBD2; V: TRBV14; CDR3: CASTQSGGETQYF
J: TRBJ2-3; D: TRBD2; V: TRBV7-3; CDR3: CASSSGSTSTNTQYF
J: TRBJ1-1; D: NA; V: TRBV15; CDR3: CATSRDISRGTEAFF
J: TRBJ1-1; D: TRBD1; V: TRBV5-5; CDR3: CASSLDPGTANTEAFF
J: TRBJ2-2; D: TRBD2; V: TRBV10-3; CDR3: CAISRGDANTGELFF
J: TRBJ2-7; D: NA; V: TRBV3-1/TRBV3-2; CDR3: CASSPGSYEQYF
J: TRBJ1-4; D: NA; V: TRBV4-2; CDR3: CASSQVRPEGEKLFF
J: TRBJ1-4; D: TRBD1; V: TRBV6-5; CDR3: CASRQGDAGNEKLFF
J: TRBJ2-6; D: NA; V: TRBV4-3; CDR3: CASSPEGSGANVLTF
J: TRBJ2-1; D: TRBD1; V: TRBV4-1; CDR3: CASSPTGSSYNEQFF
J: TRBJ2-3; D: TRBD2; V: TRBV5-5; CDR3: CASSGLAGALKDTQYF
J: TRBJ2-3; D: TRBD2; V: TRBV7-9; CDR3: CASSPPAMAGGNTDTQYF
J: TRBJ2-7; D: NA; V: TRBV3-1/TRBV3-2; CDR3: CASSQGLSGYEQYF
J: TRBJ1-1; D: NA; V: TRBV11-2; CDR3: CASSLTGYGTEAFF
J: TRBJ2-7; D: NA; V: TRBV27; CDR3: CASSLSANSYEQYF
J: TRBJ1-1; D: TRBD1; V: TRBV19; CDR3: CASSFTGGTEAFF
J: TRBJ2-3; D: NA; V: TRBV2; CDR3: CASGGTRADTQYF
J: TRBJ1-1; D: TRBD1; V: TRBV6-1; CDR3: CASSEEGQGASTEAFF
J: TRBJ1-5; D: NA; V: TRBV5-4; CDR3: CASSLGGSQDQPQHF
J: TRBJ1-2; D: NA; V: TRBV3-1/TRBV3-2; CDR3: CASSQGAGGGYTF
J: TRBJ1-2; D: TRBD1; V: TRBV7-2; CDR3: CASSWTGGDYGYTF
J: TRBJ2-3; D: NA; V: TRBV5-1; CDR3: CASSLGRWGEGTDTQYF
J: TRBJ1-2; D: TRBD1; V: TRBV19; CDR3: CASSTGTANYGYTF
J: TRBJ1-2; D: NA; V: TRBV2; CDR3: CASSTTVNYGYTF
J: TRBJ2-2; D: TRBD1; V: TRBV6-5; CDR3: CASSWDSGELFF
J: TRBJ2-2; D: NA; V: TRBV28; CDR3: CASSLPGRPNTGELFF
J: TRBJ2-7; D: TRBD1; V: TRBV6-5; CDR3: CASRDTGGYEQYF
J: TRBJ2-7; D: NA; V: TRBV2; CDR3: CASSEHGGMAYEQYF
J: TRBJ1-1; D: TRBD1; V: TRBV28; CDR3: CASTNRGDTEAFF
J: TRBJ2-3; D: NA; V: TRBV5-8; CDR3: CASSLAFVLSSTDTQYF
J: TRBJ2-5; D: TRBD1; V: TRBV5-1; CDR3: CASSKTGGRETQYF
J: TRBJ1-6; D: NA; V: TRBV5-4; CDR3: CASSLGRGNSPLHF
J: TRBJ2-3; D: NA; V: TRBV3-1/TRBV3-2; CDR3: CASSQDQRRTDTQYF
J: TRBJ1-4; D: TRBD1; V: TRBV5-1; CDR3: CASKETGGNEKLFF